In this sample, the clone carrying this T cell receptor (beta chain) turned up once. Its antigen is unidentified. The data stem from a study of T cell responses to AZD1222 COVID-19 vaccine. Trimming left V 4 bases short and J 10 bases short, with 13 bases between. Germline CDR1 MGHDK, CDR2 SYGVNS. The CDR3 covers 12 residues. General observations from the study: Most donors were white British, females outnumbered males, and clonal diversity was possibly underestimated.

Assay used: immunoSEQ multiplex PCR; TCRdb lists only in-frame clones, some missing. Among roughly 100,000 clones listed, nearly 95% were seen once. This chain uses TRBV25-1 with TRBJ1-1; a possible D gene is TRBD1 (6 bases). This sequence originates from an adult in good health. The sequencing here drew on peripheral blood, taken on day 0 of AZD1222 vaccination. CDR3 residues: CASSAKGGVAFF. CDR3 bases: TGTGCCAGCAGTGCTAAGGGGGGTGTAGCTTTCTTT.